Given below is one T cell receptor beta chain in context. What it binds is unknown. Time point reported: week 11, during vaccination. In every dose of vaccine, 300 ug of mutant IDH1 20-mer peptide was given alongside topical imiquimod. Repertoires were generated with immunoSEQ multiplex PCR, while TCRdb's copy carries only in-frame clones and drops some. The sample carries some 25,000 clones, around 77% recorded once. The sample is drawn from a study of a mutant IDH1 vaccine in newly diagnosed glioma. About the study: During weeks 1, 3, 5, 7, 11, 15, 19 and 23, patients received eight vaccinations. With temozolomide cycles, or 4-6 weeks after radiotherapy alone, vaccination was started. Patients previously underwent radiotherapy, temozolomide, or both, and most underwent both.

The J segment lost 5 bases and the V segment lost 4 bases, leaving 3 bases of the junction unmatched. There are 14 residues in the CDR3. In germline, CDR1 is MNHEY, CDR2 SVGAGI. Sequenced here: PBMCs, sampled from a glioma patient whose treatment included an IDH1 peptide vaccine. The V call is TRBV6-5, the J call TRBJ1-5; 9 bases are shared with TRBD1. This receptor was obtained from a woman aged 18-30 years with glioma. CDR3 sequence (DNA): TGTGCCAGCAGTTTGGGACAGGGTTATCAGCCCCAGCATTTT. Amino acid sequence: CASSLGQGYQPQHF.